This T cell receptor (beta chain) appears in the sequencing data of a study of blood T cells in healthy people across ages. The CDR3 length is 16 residues. Germline lookup yields CDR1 PRHDT and CDR2 FYEKMQ (reference sequence). V was shortened by 4 bases and J by 11 bases, with 23 bases between the two germline ends. Donors each provided roughly 11 milliliters of peripheral blood. A J-beta primer mix and a sample-barcoded 5' primer were used in a second PCR of roughly 6 to 11 cycles. Each cDNA molecule was tagged by a template-switch adaptor with 12 random nucleotides. TCRdb reprocessed the 5' RACE reads via MiXCR and lists one record per CDR3 protein. The table lists about 1 million distinct CDR3 sequences, around 27% of them singletons. These data were likewise used in another study, on T cells of mothers and their children.

The receptor's source is a girl aged 2 to 10 in good health. The specimen sequenced was blood. The chain employs TRBV13 and TRBJ1-4; tentative D call: TRBD1 (6 bases). The CDR3 sequence is CASSSVGQTFGEKLFF. The DNA of the CDR3 is TGTGCCAGCAGCTCAGTCGGACAGACGTTCGGGGAGAAACTGTTTTTT.